This T cell receptor (beta chain) was captured by sequencing in a study of post-analysis software for immune sequencing data. Study overall: There were relapsing-remitting, secondary progressive and progressive-relapsing multiple sclerosis among the disease courses included. Overall study results and limits: TRBV5-6, TRBV5-1 and TRBV20-1 were among roughly 5 TRBV segments more frequent in patients than controls.

Note on this clonotype: As yet, its antigen is unknown.

Sequencing libraries made from TCR beta cDNA carried unique molecular identifiers. TCRdb fed the PCR reads into MiXCR, producing one record per CDR3 protein. The data show about 770,000 distinct CDR3 sequences, around 45% seen once. Trimming removed 7 bases from V and 7 bases from J, with 34 bases in between. The germline CDR1 and CDR2 sequences are SQVTM and ANQGSEA. The CDR3 runs 18 residues. The clonotype originates from a girl aged 5-17 years with multiple sclerosis. Sequenced sample: blood. This rearrangement joins TRBV29-1 to TRBJ2-5, with D tentatively TRBD1 or TRBD2 (6 bases each). CDR3 region: CSAGIRRGVRGTEGTQYF. The CDR3 nucleotides are TGCAGCGCCGGAATTAGAAGGGGGGTTAGAGGTACCGAGGGGACCCAGTACTTC. The whole variable domain, filled in from reference TRBV29-1 and TRBJ2-5, reads SAVISQKPSRDICQRGTSLTIQCQVDSQVTMMFWYRQQPGQSLTLIATANQGSEATYESGFVIDKFPISRPNLTFSTLTVSNMSPEDSSIYLCSAGIRRGVRGTEGTQYFGPGTRLLVL.